This is a list of T cell receptor beta chains from one sample in a study of blood T cells in healthy people across ages. TCRdb itself ran the 5' RACE reads through MiXCR, one entry per CDR3 protein. The sample has 1,800,000 or so distinct CDR3 sequences, roughly 43% seen once. Source material: blood. The receptors shown here come from a human donor in good health. Both conserved end residues are part of each CDR3. A D gene is named only where the DNA matches it firmly. Rows give clone size only sometimes, using once, few, many, or a class for an expanded clone.

v_gene: TRBV10-3; d_gene: -; j_gene: TRBJ1-3; abundance: -; CDR3nt: TGTGCCATCAGTGAGCCGCCCCCCAGGTCTGGAAACACCATATATTTT; CDR3aa: CAISEPPPRSGNTIYF
v_gene: TRBV5-6; d_gene: -; j_gene: TRBJ2-5; abundance: -; CDR3nt: TGTGCCAGCAGCTTGTTTCATGCCAGGCCAGAGACCCAGTACTTC; CDR3aa: CASSLFHARPETQYF
v_gene: TRBV20-1; d_gene: -; j_gene: TRBJ2-4; abundance: few; CDR3nt: TGCAGTGCTAGACTCGGGAGCGGAGTTTACAATGAGCAGTACTTC; CDR3aa: CSARLGSGVYNEQYF
v_gene: TRBV5-6; d_gene: TRBD1; j_gene: TRBJ2-2; abundance: once; CDR3nt: TGTGCCAGCAGACTTGACAGGGCCTTCGGCACCGGGGAGCTGTTTTTT; CDR3aa: CASRLDRAFGTGELFF
v_gene: TRBV29-1; d_gene: -; j_gene: TRBJ2-2; abundance: -; CDR3nt: TGCAGCGTTGAACAGAACACCGGGGAGCTGTTTTTT; CDR3aa: CSVEQNTGELFF
v_gene: TRBV7-9; d_gene: -; j_gene: TRBJ1-2; abundance: -; CDR3nt: TGTGCCAGCAGCCCAGCGGGGGCATATGGCTACACCTTC; CDR3aa: CASSPAGAYGYTF
v_gene: TRBV24-1; d_gene: TRBD1; j_gene: TRBJ2-7; abundance: few; CDR3nt: TGTGCCTCCAGTGAAACGGGACAGGTTCTGACCTACGAGCAGTACTTC; CDR3aa: CASSETGQVLTYEQYF
v_gene: TRBV20-1; d_gene: TRBD1; j_gene: TRBJ1-4; abundance: few; CDR3nt: TGCAGTGCTATCAACAGGGGTGGTGAAAAACTGTTTTTT; CDR3aa: CSAINRGGEKLFF
v_gene: TRBV6-1; d_gene: -; j_gene: TRBJ1-1; abundance: -; CDR3nt: TGTGCCGGCAGTGATTCTTGGGGGTCTGAAGCTTTCTTT; CDR3aa: CAGSDSWGSEAFF
v_gene: TRBV20-1; d_gene: -; j_gene: TRBJ1-4; abundance: -; CDR3nt: TGCAGTGCGCCGACCGGATATGAAAAACTGTTTTTT; CDR3aa: CSAPTGYEKLFF
v_gene: TRBV25-1; d_gene: -; j_gene: TRBJ2-7; abundance: -; CDR3nt: TGTGCCAGCAGTAGGCGGGGAGACTACGAGCAGTACTTC; CDR3aa: CASSRRGDYEQYF
v_gene: TRBV15; d_gene: -; j_gene: TRBJ2-1; abundance: -; CDR3nt: TGTGCCACCAGCAGAGATCCGGCGTGGTCCTACAATGAGCAGTTCTTC; CDR3aa: CATSRDPAWSYNEQFF
v_gene: TRBV4-2; d_gene: -; j_gene: TRBJ2-3; abundance: -; CDR3nt: TGCGCCAGCAGCCAGGACAGTCCAGATACGCAGTATTTT; CDR3aa: CASSQDSPDTQYF
v_gene: TRBV19; d_gene: TRBD2; j_gene: TRBJ2-5; abundance: -; CDR3nt: TGTGCCAGTAGTGCCACTAGCGGAGGAGAGACCCAGTACTTC; CDR3aa: CASSATSGGETQYF
v_gene: TRBV9; d_gene: -; j_gene: TRBJ1-1; abundance: few; CDR3nt: TGTGCCAGCAGCGTAGGGACTTTCACCGAAGCTTTCTTT; CDR3aa: CASSVGTFTEAFF
v_gene: TRBV4-2; d_gene: -; j_gene: TRBJ2-1; abundance: -; CDR3nt: TGTGCCAGCAGCCCGAGGGGGTCCCACTACAATGAGCAGTTCTTC; CDR3aa: CASSPRGSHYNEQFF
v_gene: TRBV4-3; d_gene: TRBD1; j_gene: TRBJ2-7; abundance: -; CDR3nt: TGCGCCAGCAGCCAAGAACCGGGACAGACATTCTCCTACGAGCAGTACTTC; CDR3aa: CASSQEPGQTFSYEQYF
v_gene: TRBV7-9; d_gene: -; j_gene: TRBJ1-4; abundance: -; CDR3nt: TGTGCCAGCAGCTTTTCGCCGGGAACTAATGAAAAACTGTTTTTT; CDR3aa: CASSFSPGTNEKLFF
v_gene: TRBV6-5; d_gene: -; j_gene: TRBJ2-3; abundance: -; CDR3nt: TGTGCCAGCAGTTACTCGTCGTTCGGGGAAGCTCCCCGGGAGACAGATACGCAGTATTTT; CDR3aa: CASSYSSFGEAPRETDTQYF
v_gene: TRBV6-5; d_gene: TRBD1; j_gene: TRBJ1-1; abundance: -; CDR3nt: TGTGCCAGCTCGACAGGGATTAACACTGAAGCTTTCTTT; CDR3aa: CASSTGINTEAFF
v_gene: TRBV12-3/TRBV12-4; d_gene: -; j_gene: TRBJ1-6; abundance: -; CDR3nt: TGTGCCAGCAGTTTTTTGAGCTCCTATAATTCACCCCTCCACTTT; CDR3aa: CASSFLSSYNSPLHF
v_gene: TRBV7-8; d_gene: -; j_gene: TRBJ1-4; abundance: -; CDR3nt: TGTGCCAGCAGCCCAAAGGGAGGGGTTAGAGAGGTCGGTGAAAAACTGTTTTTT; CDR3aa: CASSPKGGVREVGEKLFF
v_gene: TRBV7-9; d_gene: -; j_gene: TRBJ2-1; abundance: few; CDR3nt: TGTGCCAGCAGCTTAACCGACAAGAACAATGAGCAGTTCTTC; CDR3aa: CASSLTDKNNEQFF
v_gene: TRBV11-2; d_gene: TRBD2; j_gene: TRBJ2-7; abundance: -; CDR3nt: TGTGCCAGCAGCTTACAGCGGGCTAGCGGGCCCTACGAGCAGTACTTC; CDR3aa: CASSLQRASGPYEQYF
v_gene: TRBV7-2; d_gene: -; j_gene: TRBJ2-3; abundance: -; CDR3nt: TGTGCCAGCAGCTTATTCGGTGGGGGGATTAGCACAGATACGCAGTATTTT; CDR3aa: CASSLFGGGISTDTQYF
v_gene: TRBV29-1; d_gene: -; j_gene: TRBJ2-7; abundance: few; CDR3nt: TGCAGCGTTGAAGTTCACACCAGCCACGAGCAGTACTTC; CDR3aa: CSVEVHTSHEQYF
v_gene: TRBV24-1; d_gene: -; j_gene: TRBJ2-5; abundance: -; CDR3nt: TGTGCCACCAGTGGAAGGTCCCAAGAGACCCAGTACTTC; CDR3aa: CATSGRSQETQYF
v_gene: TRBV19; d_gene: -; j_gene: TRBJ1-2; abundance: once; CDR3nt: TGTGCCAGTAGCGTACAGCAGTACTATGGCTACACCTTC; CDR3aa: CASSVQQYYGYTF
v_gene: TRBV20-1; d_gene: TRBD1; j_gene: TRBJ1-1; abundance: -; CDR3nt: TGCAGTGCTAGAGAGAGGCAGGGGGTACCCGGAGCTTTCTTT; CDR3aa: CSARERQGVPGAFF
v_gene: TRBV5-1; d_gene: -; j_gene: TRBJ2-7; abundance: few; CDR3nt: TGCGCCAGCAGCCGCTTGGAGGGTTACGAGCAGTACTTC; CDR3aa: CASSRLEGYEQYF
v_gene: TRBV3-1; d_gene: TRBD1; j_gene: TRBJ2-5; abundance: -; CDR3nt: TGTGCCAGCAGCCACCTACAGGGGGTGGGAGAGACCCAGTACTTC; CDR3aa: CASSHLQGVGETQYF
v_gene: TRBV5-1; d_gene: TRBD1; j_gene: TRBJ1-2; abundance: -; CDR3nt: TGTGCCAGCAGCTTAGGGACAGGGGTCGGCTATGGCTACACCTTC; CDR3aa: CASSLGTGVGYGYTF
v_gene: TRBV27; d_gene: TRBD2; j_gene: TRBJ2-7; abundance: -; CDR3nt: TGTGCCAGCAGTCCCGCGGGGGGAGCCTCCTACGAGCAGTACTTC; CDR3aa: CASSPAGGASYEQYF
v_gene: TRBV20-1; d_gene: TRBD2; j_gene: TRBJ2-1; abundance: -; CDR3nt: TGCAGTGCTAGAGTCTCGGGACTAGCGTTTTTTCTTGAGCAGTTCTTC; CDR3aa: CSARVSGLAFFLEQFF